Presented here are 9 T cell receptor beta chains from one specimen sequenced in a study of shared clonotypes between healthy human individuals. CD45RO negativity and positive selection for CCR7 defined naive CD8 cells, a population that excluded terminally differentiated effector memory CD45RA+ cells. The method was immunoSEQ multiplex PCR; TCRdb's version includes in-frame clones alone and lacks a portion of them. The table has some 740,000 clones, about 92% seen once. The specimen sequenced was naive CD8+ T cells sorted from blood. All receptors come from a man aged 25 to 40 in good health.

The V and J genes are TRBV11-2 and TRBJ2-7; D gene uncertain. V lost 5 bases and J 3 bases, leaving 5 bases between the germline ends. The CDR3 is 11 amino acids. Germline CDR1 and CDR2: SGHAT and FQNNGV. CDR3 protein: CASSGNYEQYF. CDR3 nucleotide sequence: TGTGCCAGCAGCGGGAACTACGAGCAGTACTTC.

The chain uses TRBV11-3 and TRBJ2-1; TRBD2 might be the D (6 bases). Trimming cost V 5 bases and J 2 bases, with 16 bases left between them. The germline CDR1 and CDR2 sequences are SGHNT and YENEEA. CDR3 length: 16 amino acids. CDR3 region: CASSNTTRRAYNEQFF. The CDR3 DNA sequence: TGTGCCAGCAGCAATACCACTAGGAGGGCCTACAATGAGCAGTTCTTC.

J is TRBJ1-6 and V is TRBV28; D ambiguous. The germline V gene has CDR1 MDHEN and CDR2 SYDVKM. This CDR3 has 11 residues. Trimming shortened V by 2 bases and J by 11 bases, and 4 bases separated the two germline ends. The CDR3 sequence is CASSLGAPLHF. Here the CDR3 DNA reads TGTGCCAGCAGTTTAGGGGCACCCCTCCACTTT.

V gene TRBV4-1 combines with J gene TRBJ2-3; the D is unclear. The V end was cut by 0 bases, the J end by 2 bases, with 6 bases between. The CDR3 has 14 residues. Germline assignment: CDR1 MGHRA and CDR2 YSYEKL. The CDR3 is CASSQEGNTDTQYF. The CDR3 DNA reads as TGCGCCAGCAGCCAAGAGGGGAACACAGATACGCAGTATTTT.

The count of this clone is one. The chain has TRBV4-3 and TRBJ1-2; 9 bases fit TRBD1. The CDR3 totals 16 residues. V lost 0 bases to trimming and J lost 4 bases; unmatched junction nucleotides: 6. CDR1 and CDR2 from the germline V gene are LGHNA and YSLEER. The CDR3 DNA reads TGCGCCAGCAGCCAAGATCCACAGGGGGCCCTCTATGGCTACACCTTC. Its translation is CASSQDPQGALYGYTF.

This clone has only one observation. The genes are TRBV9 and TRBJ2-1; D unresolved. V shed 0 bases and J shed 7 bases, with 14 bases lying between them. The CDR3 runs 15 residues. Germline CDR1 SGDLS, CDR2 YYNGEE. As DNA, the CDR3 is TGTGCCAGCAGCGTAGGTATAGCCGTAATAAATGAGCAGTTCTTC. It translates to CASSVGIAVINEQFF.

CDR3 DNA: TGTGCCACCAGCACGTACTTCAGTGAGAGAAACACCATATATTTT. This sequence encodes CATSTYFSERNTIYF. The V gene is TRBV15, the J gene TRBJ1-3; no clear D gene. The germline V and J ends were trimmed by 4 bases and 5 bases, with 15 bases remaining between them. The germline gives CDR1 LNHNV, CDR2 YYDKDF (reference sequence). This CDR3 comprises 15 residues. Supplemented by reference TRBV15 and TRBJ1-3, the full variable domain reads DAMVIQNPRYQVTQFGKPVTLSCSQTLNHNVMYWYQQKSSQAPKLLFHYYDKDFNNEADTPDNFQSRRPNTSFCFLDIRSPGLGDTAMYLCATSTYFSERNTIYFGEGSWLTVV.

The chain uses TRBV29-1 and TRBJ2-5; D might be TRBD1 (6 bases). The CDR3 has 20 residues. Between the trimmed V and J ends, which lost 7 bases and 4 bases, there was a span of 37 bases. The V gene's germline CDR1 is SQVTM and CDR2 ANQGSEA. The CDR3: CSAGPQNPGGGPQGRETQYF. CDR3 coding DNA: TGCAGCGCCGGCCCGCAAAACCCAGGAGGTGGACCCCAGGGGCGAGAGACCCAGTACTTC.

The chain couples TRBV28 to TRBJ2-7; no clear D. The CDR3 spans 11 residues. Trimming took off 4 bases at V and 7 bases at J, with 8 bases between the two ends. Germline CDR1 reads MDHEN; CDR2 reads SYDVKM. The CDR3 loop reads CASSSAWEQYF. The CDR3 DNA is TGTGCCAGCAGTTCCGCCTGGGAGCAGTACTTC.